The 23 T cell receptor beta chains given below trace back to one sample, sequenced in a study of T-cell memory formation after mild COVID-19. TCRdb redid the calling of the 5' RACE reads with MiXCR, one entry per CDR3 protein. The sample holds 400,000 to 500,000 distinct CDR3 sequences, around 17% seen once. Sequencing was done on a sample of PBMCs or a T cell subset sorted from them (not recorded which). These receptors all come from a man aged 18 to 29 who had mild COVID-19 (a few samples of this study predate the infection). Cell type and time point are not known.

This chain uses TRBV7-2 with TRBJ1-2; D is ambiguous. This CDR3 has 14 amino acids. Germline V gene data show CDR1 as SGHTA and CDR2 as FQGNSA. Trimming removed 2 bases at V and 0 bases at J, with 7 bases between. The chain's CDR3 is CASSLIGPNYGYTF. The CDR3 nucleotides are TGTGCCAGCAGCTTAATAGGTCCTAACTATGGCTACACCTTC.

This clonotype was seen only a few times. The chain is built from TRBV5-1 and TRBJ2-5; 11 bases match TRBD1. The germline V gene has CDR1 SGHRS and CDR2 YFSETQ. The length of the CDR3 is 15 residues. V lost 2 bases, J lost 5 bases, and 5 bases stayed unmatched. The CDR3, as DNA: TGCGCCAGCAGCTTTGGACAGGGGGCCCAGGAGACCCAGTACTTC. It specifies CASSFGQGAQETQYF.

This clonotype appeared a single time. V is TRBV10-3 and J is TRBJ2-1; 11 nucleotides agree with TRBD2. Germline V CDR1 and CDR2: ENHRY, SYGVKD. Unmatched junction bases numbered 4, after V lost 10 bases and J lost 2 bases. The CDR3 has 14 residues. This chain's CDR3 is CATTSGDAYNEQFF. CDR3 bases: TGTGCCACGACTAGCGGGGATGCCTACAATGAGCAGTTCTTC.

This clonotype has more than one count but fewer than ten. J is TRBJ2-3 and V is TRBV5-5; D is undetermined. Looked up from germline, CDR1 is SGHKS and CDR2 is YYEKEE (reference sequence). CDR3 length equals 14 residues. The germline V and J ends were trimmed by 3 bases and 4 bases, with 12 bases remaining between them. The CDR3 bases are TGTGCCAGCAGCTCCTTGAAGGGCGCAGATACGCAGTATTTT. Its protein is CASSSLKGADTQYF.

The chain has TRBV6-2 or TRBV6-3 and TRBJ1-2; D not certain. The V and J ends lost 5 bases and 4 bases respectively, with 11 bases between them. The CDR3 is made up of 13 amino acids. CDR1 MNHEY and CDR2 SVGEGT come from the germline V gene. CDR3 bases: TGTGCCAGCAGTCTCAACTTGATCTATGGCTACACCTTC. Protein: CASSLNLIYGYTF.

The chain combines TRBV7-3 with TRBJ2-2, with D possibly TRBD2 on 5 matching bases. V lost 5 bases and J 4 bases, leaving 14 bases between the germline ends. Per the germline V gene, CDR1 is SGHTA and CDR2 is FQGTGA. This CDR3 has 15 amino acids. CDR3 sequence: CASSPRGGSTGELFF. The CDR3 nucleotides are TGTGCCAGCAGCCCGCGCGGAGGCTCCACCGGGGAGCTGTTTTTT.

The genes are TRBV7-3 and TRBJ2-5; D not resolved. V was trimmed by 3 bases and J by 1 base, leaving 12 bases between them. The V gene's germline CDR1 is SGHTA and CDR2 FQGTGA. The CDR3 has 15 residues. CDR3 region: CASSFVGNSQETQYF. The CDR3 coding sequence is TGTGCCAGCAGCTTCGTTGGGAACTCCCAAGAGACCCAGTACTTC.

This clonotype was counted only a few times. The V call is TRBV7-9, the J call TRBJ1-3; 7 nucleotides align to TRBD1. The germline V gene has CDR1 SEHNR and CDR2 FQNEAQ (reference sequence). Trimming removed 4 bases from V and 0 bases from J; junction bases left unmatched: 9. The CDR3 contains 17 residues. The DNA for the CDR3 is TGTGCCAGCAGCTCCGGACAGGCTCTGTTCTCTGGAAACACCATATATTTT. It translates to CASSSGQALFSGNTIYF.

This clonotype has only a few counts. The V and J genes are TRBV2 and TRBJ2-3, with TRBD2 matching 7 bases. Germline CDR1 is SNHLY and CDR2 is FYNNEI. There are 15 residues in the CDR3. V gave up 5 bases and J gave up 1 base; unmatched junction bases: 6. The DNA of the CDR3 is TGTGCCAGCAGTCGGCCTAGCGGAGGCACAGATACGCAGTATTTT. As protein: CASSRPSGGTDTQYF.

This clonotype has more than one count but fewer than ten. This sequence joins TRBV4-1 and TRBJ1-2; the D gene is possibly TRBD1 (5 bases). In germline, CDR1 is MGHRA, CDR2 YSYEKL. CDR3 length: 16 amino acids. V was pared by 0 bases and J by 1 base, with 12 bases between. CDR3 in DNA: TGCGCCAGCAGCCAAGAATCCGGCAGGGATAACTATGGCTACACCTTC. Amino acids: CASSQESGRDNYGYTF.

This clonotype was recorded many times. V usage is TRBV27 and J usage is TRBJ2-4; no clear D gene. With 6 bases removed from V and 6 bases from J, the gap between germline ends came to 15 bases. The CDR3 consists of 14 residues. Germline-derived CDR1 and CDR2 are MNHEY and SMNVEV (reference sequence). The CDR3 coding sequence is TGTGCCAGCAGCTACGGACCGACGCCAAACATTCAGTACTTC. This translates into CASSYGPTPNIQYF.

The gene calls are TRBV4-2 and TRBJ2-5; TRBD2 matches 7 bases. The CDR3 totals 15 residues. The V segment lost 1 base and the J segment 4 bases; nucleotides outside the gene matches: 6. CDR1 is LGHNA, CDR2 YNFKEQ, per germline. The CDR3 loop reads CASSQGLGGTETQYF. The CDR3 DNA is TGTGCCAGCAGCCAAGGGCTGGGGGGGACAGAGACCCAGTACTTC.

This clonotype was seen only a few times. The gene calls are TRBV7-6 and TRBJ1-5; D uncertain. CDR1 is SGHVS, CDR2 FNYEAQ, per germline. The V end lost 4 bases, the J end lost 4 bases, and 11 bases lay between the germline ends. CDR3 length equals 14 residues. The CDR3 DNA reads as TGTGCCAGCAGCTCCCCTGGGGATAATCAGCCCCAGCATTTT. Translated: CASSSPGDNQPQHF. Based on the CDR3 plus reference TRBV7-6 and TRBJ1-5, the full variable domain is GAGVSQSPRYKVTKRGQDVALRCDPISGHVSLYWYRQALGQGPEFLTYFNYEAQQDKSGLPNDRFSAERPEGSISTLTIQRTEQRDSAMYRCASSSPGDNQPQHFGDGTRLSIL.

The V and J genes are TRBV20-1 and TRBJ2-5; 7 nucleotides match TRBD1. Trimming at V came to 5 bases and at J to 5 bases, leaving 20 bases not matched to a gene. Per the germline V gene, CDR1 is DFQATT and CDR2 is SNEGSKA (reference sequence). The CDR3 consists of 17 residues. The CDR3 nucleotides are TGCAGTGCTCGCCACGCACAGGGGTTTGTTCCTGCGGAGACCCAGTACTTC. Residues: CSARHAQGFVPAETQYF.

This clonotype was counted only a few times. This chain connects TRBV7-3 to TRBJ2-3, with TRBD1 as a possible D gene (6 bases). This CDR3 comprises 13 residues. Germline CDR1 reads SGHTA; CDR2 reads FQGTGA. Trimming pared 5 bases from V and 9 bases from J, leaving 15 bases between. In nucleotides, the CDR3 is TGTGCCAGCAGCCTCGCCCGGGACAACACGCAGTATTTT. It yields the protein CASSLARDNTQYF.

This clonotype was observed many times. The CDR3 DNA sequence: TGTGCCAGCGGACTAGCGGGGACCGGGGAGCTGTTTTTT. It yields the protein CASGLAGTGELFF. This chain links TRBV9 with TRBJ2-2; 12 nucleotides align to TRBD2. In germline, CDR1 is SGDLS, CDR2 YYNGEE. This CDR3 is built from 13 residues. V lost 7 bases and J lost 5; bases outside the gene matches: 0.

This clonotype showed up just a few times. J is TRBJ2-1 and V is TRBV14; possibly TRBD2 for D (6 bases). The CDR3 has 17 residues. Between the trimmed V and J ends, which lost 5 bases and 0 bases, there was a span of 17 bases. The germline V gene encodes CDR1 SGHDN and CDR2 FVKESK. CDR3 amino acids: CASSRVYFGGSYNEQFF. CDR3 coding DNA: TGTGCCAGCAGCAGGGTTTATTTCGGGGGCTCCTACAATGAGCAGTTCTTC.

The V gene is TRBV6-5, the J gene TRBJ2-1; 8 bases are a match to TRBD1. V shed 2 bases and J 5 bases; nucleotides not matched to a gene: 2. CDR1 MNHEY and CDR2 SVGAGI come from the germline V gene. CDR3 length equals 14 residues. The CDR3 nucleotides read TGTGCCAGCAGTTACGCGGACAGGGACAATGAGCAGTTCTTC. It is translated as CASSYADRDNEQFF.

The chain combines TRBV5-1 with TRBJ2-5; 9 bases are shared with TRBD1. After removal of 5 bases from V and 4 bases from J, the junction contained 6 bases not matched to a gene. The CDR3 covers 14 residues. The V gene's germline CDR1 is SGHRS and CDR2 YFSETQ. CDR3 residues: CASSQQTGGETQYF. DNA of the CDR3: TGCGCCAGCAGTCAGCAGACAGGGGGAGAGACCCAGTACTTC.

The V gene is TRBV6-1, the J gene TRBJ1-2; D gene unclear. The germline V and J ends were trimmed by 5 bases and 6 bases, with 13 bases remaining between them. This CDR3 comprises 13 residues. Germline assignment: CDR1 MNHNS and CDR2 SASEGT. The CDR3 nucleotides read TGTGCCAGCAGTCCCCGACCGAATGATGGCTACACCTTC. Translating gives CASSPRPNDGYTF.

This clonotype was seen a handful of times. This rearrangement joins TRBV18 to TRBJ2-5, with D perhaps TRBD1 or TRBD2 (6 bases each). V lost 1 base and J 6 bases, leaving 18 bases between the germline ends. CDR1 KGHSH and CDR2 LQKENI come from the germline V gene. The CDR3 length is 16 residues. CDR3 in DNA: TGTGCCAGCTCACCACAGGGGGGACCACAAGATAAGACCCAGTACTTC. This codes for CASSPQGGPQDKTQYF.

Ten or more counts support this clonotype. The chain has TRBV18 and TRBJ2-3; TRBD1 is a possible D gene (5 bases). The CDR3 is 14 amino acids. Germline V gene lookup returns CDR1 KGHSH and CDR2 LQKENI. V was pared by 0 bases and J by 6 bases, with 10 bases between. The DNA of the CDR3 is TGTGCCAGCTCACCACCGGAAAGGGGTGATACGCAGTATTTT. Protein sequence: CASSPPERGDTQYF.

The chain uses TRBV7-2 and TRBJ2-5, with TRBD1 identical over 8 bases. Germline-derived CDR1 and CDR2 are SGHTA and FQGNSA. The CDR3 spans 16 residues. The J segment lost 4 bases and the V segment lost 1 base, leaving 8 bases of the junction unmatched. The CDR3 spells CASSLGDRLRPETQYF. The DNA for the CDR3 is TGTGCCAGCAGCTTAGGGGACAGGTTGAGGCCAGAGACCCAGTACTTC.